The table lists the clone carrying this T cell receptor beta chain with a few counts. One entry per CDR3 protein results from TCRdb running MiXCR on the RT-PCR reads. The data show around 700,000 distinct CDR3 sequences, 11% to 15% seen once. The CDR3 is made up of 15 amino acids. V lost 2 bases and J 5 bases, leaving 16 bases between the germline ends. CDR1 is SGHRS and CDR2 is YFSETQ in the germline V gene. This sequence joins TRBV5-1 and TRBJ2-5; D is possibly TRBD1 or TRBD2 (5 bases each). The sample comprised memory CD4+ T cells from blood. This receptor was taken from a female donor in good health, serving as a healthy control. Here the CDR3 reads CASSLFGEGSETQYF. The CDR3 nucleotides read TGCGCCAGCAGCTTATTCGGAGAGGGGTCGGAGACCCAGTACTTC.